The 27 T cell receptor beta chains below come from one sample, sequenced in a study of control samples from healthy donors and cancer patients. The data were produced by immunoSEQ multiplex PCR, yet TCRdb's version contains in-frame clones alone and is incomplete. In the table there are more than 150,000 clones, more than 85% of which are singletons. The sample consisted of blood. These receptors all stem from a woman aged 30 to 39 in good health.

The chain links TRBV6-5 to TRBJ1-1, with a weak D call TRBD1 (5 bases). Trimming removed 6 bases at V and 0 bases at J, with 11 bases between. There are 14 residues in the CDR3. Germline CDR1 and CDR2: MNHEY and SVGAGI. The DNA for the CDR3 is TGTGCCAGCAGCTCCGGGACGGTGAACACTGAAGCTTTCTTT. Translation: CASSSGTVNTEAFF.

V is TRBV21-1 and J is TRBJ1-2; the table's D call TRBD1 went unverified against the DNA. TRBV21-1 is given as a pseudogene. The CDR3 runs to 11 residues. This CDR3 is CASRQGCGYTF. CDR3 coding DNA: TGTGCCAGCAGGCAGGGCTGTGGCTACACCTTC.

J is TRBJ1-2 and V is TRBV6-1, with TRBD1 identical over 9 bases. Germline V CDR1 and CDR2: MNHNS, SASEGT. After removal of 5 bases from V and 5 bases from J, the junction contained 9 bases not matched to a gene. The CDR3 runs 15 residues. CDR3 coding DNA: TGTGCCAGCAGTCATACATCGACAGGGGGATATGGCTACACCTTC. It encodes CASSHTSTGGYGYTF.

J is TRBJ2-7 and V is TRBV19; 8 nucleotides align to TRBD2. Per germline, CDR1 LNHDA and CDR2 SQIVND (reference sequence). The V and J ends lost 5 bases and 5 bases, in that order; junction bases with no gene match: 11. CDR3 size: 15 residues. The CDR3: CASSPSGTRTHEQYF. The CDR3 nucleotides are TGTGCCAGTAGTCCCTCCGGGACTAGGACCCACGAGCAGTACTTC.

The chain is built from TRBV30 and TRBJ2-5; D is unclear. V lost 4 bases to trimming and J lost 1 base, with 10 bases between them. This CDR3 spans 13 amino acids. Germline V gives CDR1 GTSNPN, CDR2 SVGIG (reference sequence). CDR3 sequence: CAWTRTIQETQYF. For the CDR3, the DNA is TGTGCCTGGACCCGAACGATCCAAGAGACCCAGTACTTC.

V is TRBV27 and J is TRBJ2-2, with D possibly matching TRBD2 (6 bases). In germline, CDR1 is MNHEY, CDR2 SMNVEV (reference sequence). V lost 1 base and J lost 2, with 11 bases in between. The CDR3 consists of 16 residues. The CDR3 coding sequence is TGTGCCAGCAGTTTATTGGGCGGGGTCAACACCGGGGAGCTGTTTTTT. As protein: CASSLLGGVNTGELFF.

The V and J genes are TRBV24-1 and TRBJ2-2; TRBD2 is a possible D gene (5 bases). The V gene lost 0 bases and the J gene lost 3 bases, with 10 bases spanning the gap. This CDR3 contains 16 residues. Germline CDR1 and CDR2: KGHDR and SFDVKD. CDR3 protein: CATSDLRRDDTGELFF. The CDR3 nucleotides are TGTGCCACCAGTGATTTGCGCCGGGATGACACCGGGGAGCTGTTTTTT.

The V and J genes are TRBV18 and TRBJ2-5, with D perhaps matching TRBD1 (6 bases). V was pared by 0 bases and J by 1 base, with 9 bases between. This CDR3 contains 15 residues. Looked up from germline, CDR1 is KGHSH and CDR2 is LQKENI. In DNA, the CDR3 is TGTGCCAGCTCACCACCGCAGGGGCTCCAAGAGACCCAGTACTTC. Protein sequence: CASSPPQGLQETQYF.

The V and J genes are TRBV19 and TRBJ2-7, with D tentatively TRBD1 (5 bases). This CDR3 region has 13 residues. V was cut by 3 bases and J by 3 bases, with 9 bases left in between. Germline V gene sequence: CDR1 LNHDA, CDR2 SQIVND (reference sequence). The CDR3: CASSIMTDYEQYF. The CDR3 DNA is TGTGCCAGTAGTATCATGACAGACTACGAGCAGTACTTC.

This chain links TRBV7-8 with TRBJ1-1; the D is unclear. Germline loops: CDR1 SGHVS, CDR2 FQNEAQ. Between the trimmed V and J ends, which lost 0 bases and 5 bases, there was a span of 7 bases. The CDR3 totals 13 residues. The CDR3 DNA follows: TGTGCCAGCAGCTTAGCGTTGGGGACTGAAGCTTTCTTT. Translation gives CASSLALGTEAFF. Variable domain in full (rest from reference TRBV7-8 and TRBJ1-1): GAGVSQSPRYKVAKRGQDVALRCDPISGHVSLFWYQQALGQGPEFLTYFQNEAQLDKSGLPSDRFFAERPEGSVSTLKIQRTQQEDSAVYLCASSLALGTEAFFGQGTRLTVV.

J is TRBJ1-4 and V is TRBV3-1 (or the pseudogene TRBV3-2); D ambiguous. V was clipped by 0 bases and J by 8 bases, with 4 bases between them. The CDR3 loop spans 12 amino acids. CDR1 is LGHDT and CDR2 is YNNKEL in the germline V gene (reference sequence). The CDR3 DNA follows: TGTGCCAGCAGCCAAGATTCGGAAAAACTGTTTTTT. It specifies CASSQDSEKLFF.

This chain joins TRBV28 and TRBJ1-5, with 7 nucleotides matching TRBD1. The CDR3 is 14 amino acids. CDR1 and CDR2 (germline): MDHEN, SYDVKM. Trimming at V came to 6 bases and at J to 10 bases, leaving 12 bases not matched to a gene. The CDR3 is CASRGQLRISPQHF. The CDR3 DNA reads TGTGCCAGCAGGGGACAGCTTCGAATCAGCCCCCAGCATTTT.

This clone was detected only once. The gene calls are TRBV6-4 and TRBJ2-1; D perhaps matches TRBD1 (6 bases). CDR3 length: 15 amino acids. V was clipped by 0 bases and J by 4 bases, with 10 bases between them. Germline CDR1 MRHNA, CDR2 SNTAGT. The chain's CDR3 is CASSDSTTGYNEQFF. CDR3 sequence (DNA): TGTGCCAGCAGTGACTCGACGACAGGATACAATGAGCAGTTCTTC.

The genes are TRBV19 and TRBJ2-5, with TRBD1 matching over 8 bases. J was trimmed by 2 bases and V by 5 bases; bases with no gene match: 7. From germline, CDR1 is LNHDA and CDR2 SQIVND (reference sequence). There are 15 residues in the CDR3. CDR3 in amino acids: CASSGQGASQETQYF. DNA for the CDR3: TGTGCCAGTAGTGGGCAGGGGGCCTCACAAGAGACCCAGTACTTC.

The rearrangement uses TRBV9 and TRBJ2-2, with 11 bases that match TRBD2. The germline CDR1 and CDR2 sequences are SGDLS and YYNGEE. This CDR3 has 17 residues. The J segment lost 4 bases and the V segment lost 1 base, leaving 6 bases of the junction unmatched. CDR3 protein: CASSVSLAGGPTGELFF. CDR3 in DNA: TGTGCCAGCAGCGTATCCCTAGCGGGAGGACCCACCGGGGAGCTGTTTTTT.

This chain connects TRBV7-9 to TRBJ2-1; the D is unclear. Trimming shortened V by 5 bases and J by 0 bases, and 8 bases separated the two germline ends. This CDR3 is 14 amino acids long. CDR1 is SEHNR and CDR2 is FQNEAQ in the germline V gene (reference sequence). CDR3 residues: CASSPRGSYNEQFF. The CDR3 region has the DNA TGTGCCAGCAGCCCCCGAGGCTCCTACAATGAGCAGTTCTTC.

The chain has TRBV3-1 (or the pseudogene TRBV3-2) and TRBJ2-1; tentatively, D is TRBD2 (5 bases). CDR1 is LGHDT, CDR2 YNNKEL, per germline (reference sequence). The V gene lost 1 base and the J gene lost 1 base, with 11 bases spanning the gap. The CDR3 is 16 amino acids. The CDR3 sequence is CASSQAWGVSYNEQFF. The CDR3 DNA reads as TGTGCCAGCAGCCAAGCGTGGGGAGTATCCTACAATGAGCAGTTCTTC.

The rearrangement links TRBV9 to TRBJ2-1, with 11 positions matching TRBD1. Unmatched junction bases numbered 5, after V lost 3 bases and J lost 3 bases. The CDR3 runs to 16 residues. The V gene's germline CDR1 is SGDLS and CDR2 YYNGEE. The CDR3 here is CASSAGGTGGYNEQFF. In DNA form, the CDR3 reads TGTGCCAGCAGCGCTGGGGGGACAGGGGGCTACAATGAGCAGTTCTTC.

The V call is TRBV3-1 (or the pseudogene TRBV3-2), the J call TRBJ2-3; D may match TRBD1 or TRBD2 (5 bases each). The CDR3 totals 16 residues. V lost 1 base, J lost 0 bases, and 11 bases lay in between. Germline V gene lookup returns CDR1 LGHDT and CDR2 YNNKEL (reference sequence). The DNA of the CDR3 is TGTGCCAGCAGCCAAGGATGGGGGAGTAGCACAGATACGCAGTATTTT. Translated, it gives CASSQGWGSSTDTQYF.

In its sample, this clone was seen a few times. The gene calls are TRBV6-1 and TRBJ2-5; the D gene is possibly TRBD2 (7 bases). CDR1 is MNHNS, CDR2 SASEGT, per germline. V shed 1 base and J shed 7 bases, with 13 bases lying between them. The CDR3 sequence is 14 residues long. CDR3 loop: CASSEGGGEGTQYF. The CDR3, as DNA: TGTGCCAGCAGTGAAGGGGGGGGCGAGGGGACCCAGTACTTC.

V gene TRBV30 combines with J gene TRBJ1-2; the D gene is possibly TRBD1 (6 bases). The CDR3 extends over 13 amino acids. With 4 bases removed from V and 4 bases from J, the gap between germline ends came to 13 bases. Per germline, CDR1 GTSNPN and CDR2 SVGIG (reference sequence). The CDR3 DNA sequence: TGTGCCTGGACAAGACAGGAGACCTATGGCTACACCTTC. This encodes CAWTRQETYGYTF.

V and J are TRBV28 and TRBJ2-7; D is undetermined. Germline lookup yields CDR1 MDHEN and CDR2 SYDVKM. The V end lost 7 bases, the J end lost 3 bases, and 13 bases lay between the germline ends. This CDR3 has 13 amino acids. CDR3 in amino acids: CASTDVGYYEQYF. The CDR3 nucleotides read TGTGCCAGCACCGATGTGGGATACTACGAGCAGTACTTC.

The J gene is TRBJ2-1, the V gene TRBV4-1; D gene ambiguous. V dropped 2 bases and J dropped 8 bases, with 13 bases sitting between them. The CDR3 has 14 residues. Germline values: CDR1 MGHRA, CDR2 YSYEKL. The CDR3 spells CASSQTRLVHEQFF. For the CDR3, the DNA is TGCGCCAGCAGCCAAACGCGGCTAGTCCATGAGCAGTTCTTC.

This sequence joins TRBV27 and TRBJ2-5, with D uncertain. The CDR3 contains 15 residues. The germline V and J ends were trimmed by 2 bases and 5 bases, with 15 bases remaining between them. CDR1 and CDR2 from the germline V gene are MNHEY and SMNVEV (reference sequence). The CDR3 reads CASSLPAGVGETQYF. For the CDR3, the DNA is TGTGCCAGCAGTTTACCGGCTGGGGTAGGCGAGACCCAGTACTTC.

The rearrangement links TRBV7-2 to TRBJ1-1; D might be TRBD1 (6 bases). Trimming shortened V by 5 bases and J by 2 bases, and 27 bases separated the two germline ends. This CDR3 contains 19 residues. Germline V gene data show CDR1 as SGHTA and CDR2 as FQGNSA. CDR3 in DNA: TGTGCCAGCAGCCTGCGGTTGGGGCAGGGGATAGCTAGAAACACTGAAGCTTTCTTT. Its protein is CASSLRLGQGIARNTEAFF.

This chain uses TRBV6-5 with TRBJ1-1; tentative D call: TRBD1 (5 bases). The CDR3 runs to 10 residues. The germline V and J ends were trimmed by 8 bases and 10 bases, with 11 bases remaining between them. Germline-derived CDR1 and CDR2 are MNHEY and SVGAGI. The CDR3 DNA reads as TGTGCCAGCGGGCGTGGGGCAGCTTTCTTT. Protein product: CASGRGAAFF.

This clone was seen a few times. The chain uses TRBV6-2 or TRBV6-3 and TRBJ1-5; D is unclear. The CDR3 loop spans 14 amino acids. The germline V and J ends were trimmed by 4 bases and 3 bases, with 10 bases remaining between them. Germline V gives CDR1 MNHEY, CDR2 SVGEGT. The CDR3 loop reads CASSWAGPNQPQHF. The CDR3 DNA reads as TGTGCCAGCAGTTGGGCAGGCCCCAATCAGCCCCAGCATTTT.